This T cell receptor beta chain appears in the sequencing data of a study of cytomegalovirus exposure and HLA in healthy donors. This clone was seen a handful of times. PCR was performed using 60 Vbeta and 13 Jbeta primers. The table came from immunoSEQ multiplex PCR; TCRdb's copy has only in-frame clones and leaves some out. In the table there are fewer than 110,000 clones, roughly 74% of which are singletons. The CDR3 spans 13 residues. Between the trimmed V and J ends, which lost 1 base and 1 base, there was a span of 4 bases. Germline CDR1 LNHDA, CDR2 SQIVND (reference sequence). Sequencing input: PBMCs. The chain links TRBV19 to TRBJ1-1; D not certain. The TCR was taken from a woman aged 40 to 50 in good health and CMV-seronegative. The CDR3 spells CASSIARNTEAFF. CDR3 DNA: TGTGCCAGTAGTATAGCGCGGAACACTGAAGCTTTCTTT. Full variable domain (missing parts from reference TRBV19 and TRBJ1-1): DGGITQSPKYLFRKEGQNVTLSCEQNLNHDAMYWYRQDPGQGLRLIYYSQIVNDFQKGDIAEGYSVSREKKESFPLTVTSAQKNPTAFYLCASSIARNTEAFFGQGTRLTVV.